This T cell receptor (beta chain) stems from a study of regulatory T cells in long-lasting Graves disease. Study-wide background: Persistent Graves' disease denoted over 5 years of antithyroid drugs plus positive TSH receptor antibodies.

Time point denoted: persistent/refractory GD, antithyroid drugs over 5 years with positive TRAb. From RNA extracted from PBMCs, the TCR library was made. Criteria from the American Thyroid Association guidelines were applied to diagnose Graves' disease. Regarding this clonotype: Its antigen remains unidentified.

Study-wide results and caveats: Less diverse TCR repertoires were seen in persistent Graves' patients than in newly diagnosed ones.

To make TCR beta libraries, researchers used iRepertoire HTBI primers and Arm-PCR of CDR3 regions. One entry per CDR3 protein results from TCRdb running MiXCR on the multiplex PCR reads. The table shows about 470,000 distinct CDR3 sequences, with roughly 21% occurring only once. Sequencing was performed on peripheral blood mononuclear cells (PBMCs), taken when the disease was refractory, from a patient treated with antithyroid drugs. The receptor was derived from a female donor with Graves disease.

CDR3 amino acids: CAISEGRNMNTEAFF. The CDR3 DNA reads as TGTGCCATCAGTGAGGGGCGGAACATGAACACTGAAGCTTTCTTT. The chain links TRBV10-3 to TRBJ1-1; D uncertain. From germline, CDR1 is ENHRY and CDR2 SYGVKD. The V end was cut by 2 bases, the J end by 0 bases, with 10 bases between. This CDR3 is 15 amino acids long.